This TCR beta chain was obtained from a study of cytomegalovirus exposure and HLA in healthy donors. Notes on the study in general: In a later analysis, V- and J-gene trimming of beta chains associated with a DCLRE1C missense variant, replicated independently. Presence/absence analyses assumed roughly uniform sequencing depth across donors, which may not hold.

PCR used 60 Vbeta primers and 13 Jbeta primers. The table came from immunoSEQ multiplex PCR; TCRdb's copy has only in-frame clones and leaves some out. This table has 40,000 to 55,000 clones, over 70% appearing once. In regard to this clone: Its specificity is unknown.

This CDR3 has 14 residues. Looked up from germline, CDR1 is SGHRS and CDR2 is YFSETQ. With 0 bases clipped from V and 2 bases from J, the junction kept 2 bases outside the gene matches. V usage is TRBV5-1 and J usage is TRBJ2-7; 7 bases match TRBD2. Sequencing input: PBMCs. This clonotype was obtained from a man under 40 in good health and CMV-seropositive. The CDR3 coding sequence is TGCGCCAGCAGCTTGGTCGGGACTACCTACGAGCAGTACTTC. Protein sequence: CASSLVGTTYEQYF.